A selection of T cell receptor beta chains follows, all from one sample in a study of identical twins. Each CDR3 protein is one row after TCRdb ran MiXCR on the 5' RACE reads. Among 1.5 million to 2 million distinct CDR3 sequences, about 31% were seen once, and the ten largest hold more than 0.25%. Material: cord blood. The receptors derive from a newborn girl in good health. Each CDR3 is given with its conserved first and last residue. Fields, in order: CDR3 protein, CDR3 DNA, J gene, D gene, clone size, V gene. A D gene is named only where the DNA matches it firmly. A clone size is listed for some rows: how often the clone was seen (once, few, many), or a class if it is expanded.

CASSLVFGGANVLTF	TGTGCCAGCAGCTTGGTCTTTGGAGGGGCCAACGTCCTGACTTTC	TRBJ2-6	NA	few	TRBV5-6
CSVVVTAETQYF	TGCAGCGTTGTGGTAACAGCAGAGACCCAGTACTTC	TRBJ2-5	NA	many	TRBV29-1
CASTITNEKLFF	TGTGCCAGCACGATAACTAATGAAAAACTGTTTTTT	TRBJ1-4	NA	NA	TRBV6-6
CASSLRGDGTDTQYF	TGTGCCAGCAGCCTCCGCGGGGACGGTACAGATACGCAGTATTTT	TRBJ2-3	NA	NA	TRBV9
CASSPRTSGRVYNEQFF	TGTGCCAGCAGCCCACGGACTAGCGGGAGGGTGTACAATGAGCAGTTCTTC	TRBJ2-1	TRBD2	few	TRBV11-2
CASSLEATQFNEQYF	TGTGCCAGCAGCTTAGAGGCTACCCAATTCAATGAGCAGTACTTC	TRBJ2-5	NA	NA	TRBV7-2
CASSGGLEVDNEQFF	TGCGCCAGCAGCGGGGGACTAGAGGTAGACAATGAGCAGTTCTTC	TRBJ2-1	TRBD2	NA	TRBV5-1
CSGTDFSYNEQFF	TGCAGTGGGACGGACTTCTCCTACAATGAGCAGTTCTTC	TRBJ2-1	NA	NA	TRBV20-1
CASSPDRADKNIQYF	TGTGCCAGCTCACCGGACAGGGCGGACAAAAACATTCAGTACTTC	TRBJ2-4	TRBD1	NA	TRBV18
CASSFVGQNGPYSNQPQHF	TGTGCCAGCAGTTTCGTCGGGCAGAATGGCCCTTATAGCAATCAGCCCCAGCATTTT	TRBJ1-5	NA	NA	TRBV12-3/TRBV12-4
CSARVGGVWQETQYF	TGCAGTGCTAGAGTCGGGGGAGTTTGGCAAGAGACCCAGTACTTC	TRBJ2-5	NA	few	TRBV20-1
CSAPNSGVAKNIQYF	TGCAGTGCTCCCAATAGCGGGGTAGCCAAAAACATTCAGTACTTC	TRBJ2-4	TRBD2	few	TRBV20-1
CASSLYDGARSPLHF	TGCGCCAGCAGCTTGTATGATGGGGCGCGGTCACCCCTCCACTTT	TRBJ1-6	NA	few	TRBV5-1
CASSLAGDRNYGYTF	TGCGCCAGCAGCTTGGCCGGGGACAGAAACTATGGCTACACCTTC	TRBJ1-2	TRBD1	NA	TRBV5-1
CASSKRGYNEQFF	TGTGCCAGCAGCAAAAGAGGTTACAATGAGCAGTTCTTC	TRBJ2-1	NA	NA	TRBV21-1
CASSRGGPETQYF	TGTGCCAGCAGCCGTGGAGGGCCGGAGACCCAGTACTTC	TRBJ2-5	NA	NA	TRBV28
CATSDTGRRGTDTQYF	TGTGCCACCAGTGATACGGGACGCCGGGGCACAGATACGCAGTATTTT	TRBJ2-3	NA	NA	TRBV24-1
CAGSQDFGVNSPLHF	TGTGCCGGCAGCCAGGACTTCGGCGTTAATTCACCCCTCCACTTT	TRBJ1-6	NA	NA	TRBV4-2
CSAPGLPDGEQFF	TGCAGTGCGCCGGGACTGCCCGACGGTGAGCAGTTCTTC	TRBJ2-1	NA	few	TRBV20-1
CASSFVRTQYF	TGCGCCAGCAGCTTTGTGCGCACGCAGTATTTT	TRBJ2-3	NA	NA	TRBV5-1
CASSMSGTGVNNEQYF	TGTGCCAGTAGTATGAGTGGGACAGGAGTCAACAATGAGCAGTACTTC	TRBJ2-7	TRBD1	few	TRBV19
CSARDRRGAGYTF	TGCAGTGCTAGAGATCGGCGAGGGGCTGGCTACACCTTC	TRBJ1-2	NA	few	TRBV20-1
CASSLYNRVSGNTIYF	TGTGCCAGCAGCTTATATAACAGGGTATCTGGAAACACCATATATTTT	TRBJ1-3	NA	NA	TRBV7-2
CASSYSINYGYTF	TGTGCCAGCAGTTACTCTATCAACTATGGCTACACCTTC	TRBJ1-2	NA	few	TRBV6-6
CASSERPLANEQFF	TGTGCCAGCAGTGAGAGGCCGCTTGCCAATGAGCAGTTCTTC	TRBJ2-1	NA	NA	TRBV6-1
CSARSSGSLAKNIQYF	TGCAGTGCTAGGTCATCCGGGTCCCTAGCCAAAAACATTCAGTACTTC	TRBJ2-4	NA	NA	TRBV20-1
CSAKRVYDYSNQPQHF	TGCAGTGCAAAGAGGGTATACGATTATAGCAATCAGCCCCAGCATTTT	TRBJ1-5	NA	few	TRBV20-1
CASRETPTDNYGYTF	TGTGCCAGCAGGGAAACGCCGACGGATAACTATGGCTACACCTTC	TRBJ1-2	NA	few	TRBV2
CASSLAGDTQYF	TGTGCCAGCAGCTTAGCGGGAGATACGCAGTATTTT	TRBJ2-3	TRBD2	many	TRBV5-1
CASSLGSRGDGYTF	TGCGCCAGCAGCTTGGGGTCGCGGGGAGATGGCTACACCTTC	TRBJ1-2	NA	NA	TRBV5-1
CASSNSTEGRGRRDTQYF	TGTGCCAGCAGCAACTCAACGGAGGGCAGGGGGCGTCGAGATACGCAGTATTTT	TRBJ2-3	TRBD1	NA	TRBV12-3/TRBV12-4
CASSPGALHQPQHF	TGTGCCAGCAGTCCCGGGGCTCTCCATCAGCCCCAGCATTTT	TRBJ1-5	NA	NA	TRBV27
CASSRTPDSNQPQHF	TGTGCCAGCAGCCGGACACCAGATAGCAATCAGCCCCAGCATTTT	TRBJ1-5	NA	few	TRBV7-2
CASSRQGSEKLFF	TGTGCCAGCAGTCGGCAGGGAAGTGAAAAACTGTTTTTT	TRBJ1-4	NA	many	TRBV25-1
CASSSQAGVSFF	TGCGCCAGCAGCTCCCAAGCAGGGGTATCTTTCTTT	TRBJ1-1	NA	NA	TRBV5-1
CSARRRISNTEAFF	TGCAGTGCTAGACGACGGATATCGAACACTGAAGCTTTCTTT	TRBJ1-1	NA	NA	TRBV20-1
CSGTKDRGHEQYF	TGCAGTGGTACAAAGGACAGGGGCCACGAGCAGTACTTC	TRBJ2-7	TRBD1	few	TRBV20-1
CSARSGPSTDTQYF	TGCAGTGCTAGGTCGGGTCCCAGCACAGATACGCAGTATTTT	TRBJ2-3	NA	few	TRBV20-1
CASSLTRPNEQYF	TGTGCCAGCTCATTGACTAGACCCAATGAGCAGTACTTC	TRBJ2-5	NA	NA	TRBV6-2/TRBV6-3
CASSSRDGVLEAFF	TGTGCCAGCAGCTCCCGGGACGGAGTTCTTGAAGCTTTCTTT	TRBJ1-1	NA	NA	TRBV14
CSAIWTLRGETQYF	TGCAGTGCTATTTGGACCCTCAGAGGGGAGACCCAGTACTTC	TRBJ2-5	NA	few	TRBV20-1
CSVSRGSNQPQHF	TGCAGCGTTTCCCGGGGTAGCAATCAGCCCCAGCATTTT	TRBJ1-5	NA	few	TRBV29-1
CASSEAGGSRAFF	TGTGCCAGCAGTGAGGCAGGGGGTAGTAGAGCTTTCTTT	TRBJ1-1	TRBD1	NA	TRBV2
CSARSYGYTF	TGCAGTGCTAGAAGTTATGGCTACACCTTC	TRBJ1-2	NA	many	TRBV20-1
CASSYSPRSGGGDTEAFF	TGTGCCAGCAGTTACTCGCCCAGGTCCGGGGGCGGTGATACTGAAGCTTTCTTT	TRBJ1-1	NA	few	TRBV6-5
CAWSRGIEGTEAFF	TGTGCCTGGAGTAGGGGTATCGAGGGCACTGAAGCTTTCTTT	TRBJ1-1	NA	NA	TRBV30
CASSYRTEPQETQYF	TGTGCCAGCAGCTATCGGACTGAACCCCAAGAGACCCAGTACTTC	TRBJ2-5	NA	few	TRBV5-4
CSPLRGLAGISSYNEQFF	TGCAGCCCACTCCGGGGGCTAGCGGGGATAAGCTCCTACAATGAGCAGTTCTTC	TRBJ2-1	TRBD2	NA	TRBV29-1